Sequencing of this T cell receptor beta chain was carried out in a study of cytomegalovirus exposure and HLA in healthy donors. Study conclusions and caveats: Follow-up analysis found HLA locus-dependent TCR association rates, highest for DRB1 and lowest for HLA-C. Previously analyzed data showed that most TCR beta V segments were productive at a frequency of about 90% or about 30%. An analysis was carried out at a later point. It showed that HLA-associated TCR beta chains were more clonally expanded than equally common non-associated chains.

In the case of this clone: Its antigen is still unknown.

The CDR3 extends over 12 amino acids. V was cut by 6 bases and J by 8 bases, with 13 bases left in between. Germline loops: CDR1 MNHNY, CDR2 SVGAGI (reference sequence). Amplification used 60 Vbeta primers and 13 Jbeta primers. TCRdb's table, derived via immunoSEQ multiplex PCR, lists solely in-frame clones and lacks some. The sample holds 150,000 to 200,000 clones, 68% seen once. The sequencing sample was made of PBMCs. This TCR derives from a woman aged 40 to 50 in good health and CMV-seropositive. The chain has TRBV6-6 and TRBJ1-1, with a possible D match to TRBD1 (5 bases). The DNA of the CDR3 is TGTGCCAGCAGGGCAGGGAGGTGGGAAGCTTTCTTT. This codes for CASRAGRWEAFF.